Given below is one TCR beta chain in context. These data originate in a study of control samples from healthy donors and cancer patients. V was clipped by 2 bases and J by 0 bases, with 10 bases between them. CDR1 and CDR2 (germline): SEHNR, FQNEAQ (reference sequence). The CDR3 covers 15 residues. TCRdb's copy holds only in-frame clones and misses some; the assay was immunoSEQ multiplex PCR. The table shows about 69,000 clones, with about 80% occurring only once. The origin of this receptor is a woman in her 50s with lung cancer. Sequencing used PBMCs. V is TRBV7-9 and J is TRBJ1-1; no firm D call. Here the CDR3 DNA reads TGTGCCAGCAGCTTAAGACTCATATTGAACACTGAAGCTTTCTTT. Its translation is CASSLRLILNTEAFF. Full variable domain (missing parts from reference TRBV7-9 and TRBJ1-1): DTGVSQNPRHKITKRGQNVTFRCDPISEHNRLYWYRQTLGQGPEFLTYFQNEAQLEKSRLLSDRFSAERPKGSFSTLEIQRTEQGDSAMYLCASSLRLILNTEAFFGQGTRLTVV.